This TCR beta chain appears in the sequencing data of a study of tissue T cells after allogeneic stem cell transplantation. V gave up 1 base and J gave up 5 bases; unmatched junction bases: 14. Per the germline V gene, CDR1 is MGHRA and CDR2 is YSYEKL. This CDR3 is built from 17 residues. The repertoire was sequenced with immunoSEQ multiplex PCR; TCRdb's copy has only in-frame clones and lacks some. The table lists 25,000 to 35,000 clones, over 75% of them singletons, with approximately 3.5% in the top ten. Sequenced here: blood, sampled before transplantation. J is TRBJ2-7 and V is TRBV4-1; 7 bases fit TRBD1. This sequence was found in a woman aged 18-49 years who later had graft-versus-host disease after an allogeneic stem cell transplant. The CDR3 DNA reads as TGCGCCAGCAGCCAAGGTTCCGTGGGCAGGGGGTTCGACGAGCAGTACTTC. This translates into CASSQGSVGRGFDEQYF.